The TCR beta chain described here comes from a study of a mutant IDH1 vaccine in newly diagnosed glioma. Study-wide background: Sex among treated patients split roughly 60% male, roughly 38% female; mean age was about 43 years. Study-wide results and caveats: Immune responses induced by the vaccine were seen in 93.3% of patients, spanning multiple MHC alleles.

On this clone itself: The antigen is not known.

V was pared by 5 bases and J by 3 bases, with 6 bases of the junction left unmatched. This CDR3 comprises 15 residues. The germline V gene encodes CDR1 SNHLY and CDR2 FYNNEI. The time point: week 35, safety follow-up. Vaccination comprised doses that each held 300 ug of mutant IDH1 20-mer peptide, plus topical imiquimod. Eight vaccinations reached patients in weeks 1, 3, 5, 7, 11, 15, 19 and 23. New WHO grade 3 or 4 IDH1-mutant, ATRX-lost astrocytomas were present in all donors. Only in-frame clones appear in the TCRdb table, and some are missing; sequencing was by immunoSEQ multiplex PCR. The table records about 66,000 clones, 65% to 75% of them present only once.

The sample in question was PBMCs, obtained from a glioma patient whose treatment included an IDH1 peptide vaccine. This clonotype originated in a man in his forties or fifties with glioma. The chain uses TRBV2 and TRBJ2-2; 7 positions match TRBD1. DNA for the CDR3: TGTGCCAGCAGTCCGACAGGGACGGACACCGGGGAGCTGTTTTTT. This codes for CASSPTGTDTGELFF.